This T cell receptor beta chain was identified in a study of Ad26.COV2.S vaccination and SARS-CoV-2 variants (dated by TCRdb to 2020 to 2022). Study-wide context: Donors in the vaccine arm were drawn from COV1001, a phase I-IIa trial of Ad26.COV2.S in healthy adults that was multicentre, randomized, double-blind and placebo-controlled. Dosing of Ad26.COV2.S was intramuscular, at either 5x10^10 or 1x10^11 viral particles, delivered as one shot or as two shots spaced 56 days apart. Blinding of investigators to trial group allocation was maintained during experiments and outcome assessment. Sequencing of the TCRbeta repertoire served to evaluate the specificity and breadth of SARS-CoV-2-reactive T cell receptors following Ad26.COV2.S vaccination. Trial participants were randomized into five groups of five, in which low-dose or high-dose Ad26.COV2.S was given once or twice, or placebo was given on both occasions. The TCR-sequenced set comprised around 32 samples: approximately 19 Ad26.COV2.S vaccine recipients, 5 placebo recipients and 8 SARS-CoV-2 convalescent individuals.

V is shortened by 6 bases, J by 6 bases, and the region joining them spans 12 bases. CDR1 and CDR2, looked up from the germline V gene, are MNHEY and SVGAGI. Spanning cysteine to phenylalanine, the CDR3 consists of 12 amino acids. Here the CDR3 DNA is all that survives: 36 bases in frame from base 1. What the study reported, not specific to this receptor: The study was not powered for comparison of responses between vaccine doses or regimens. After vaccination, spike-specific CD8+ and CD4+ T cell responses were reported to show substantial breadth. The authors noted that total T cell responses may have been underestimated by the TCR breadth and depth analyses. Ad26.COV2.S recipients had higher spike-specific TCR breadth than placebo recipients (P = 0.0014). Vaccine and placebo recipients had similar non-spike TCR breadth, a finding consistent with the vaccine containing only spike.

In light of the paper, this sample's treatment or condition label describes: around 19 received Ad26.COV2.S at low or high dose, single or two shots; about five received placebo; per-sample allocation not given. For vaccine and placebo recipients, repertoires were sequenced using samples collected on day 63 after the first injection. Cohort 1b enrolled 25 adults aged 18-55 years at a single site in Boston, USA, between 29 July and 7 August 2020. As a vaccine, Ad26.COV2.S was a replication-incompetent adenovirus type 26 vector that expressed a prefusion-stabilized SARS-CoV-2 spike protein derived from the original Wuhan strain. Concerning this clone: Its antigen is currently not known. No qualities accompany the bases; no much larger clone lies one base away.

The immunoSEQ Assay was used to sequence TCRbeta CDR3 regions. After extraction, genomic DNA underwent amplification by bias-controlled multiplex PCR, followed by high-throughput sequencing. The original pipeline was this. To quantify the absolute abundance of every unique TCRbeta CDR3 region, sequences were collapsed and filtered. T cell fraction was estimated by normalizing TCRbeta template counts to usable DNA, which was measured by amplifying reference genes present in all nucleated cells. Repertoire TCRs were annotated as SARS-CoV-2-specific by exact matching of V gene, CDR3 amino acid sequence and J gene to a known reactive TCR set. MIRA supplied the reference SARS-CoV-2 TCR set, which was filtered for enrichment in COVID-19-positive ImmuneCODE repertoires so that public or cross-reactive TCRs were removed. Drawing on the MIRA antigens, annotated TCRs were analysed further at the level of specific ORF or position within ORF. Depth was the summed frequency of annotated unique rearrangements, while breadth was defined as annotated unique rearrangements over total unique productive rearrangements. TCR breadth was compared between groups using two-sided Wilcoxon rank-sum tests. TCRdb took over this immuneACCESS table, retaining in-frame rearrangements with V and J assigned. Such tables are incomplete; in checked studies, under half of the missing clones stem from an unresolved V gene, and the remainder is unexplained. V and J calls plus clone size are reproduced from that table; the DNA served to infer D and trimming. Within this sample are about 680,000 clones, with roughly 90% of them counted one time only. Around 1.4% of the sample lies in the top ten.

The rearranged segments are TRBV6-5 and TRBJ2-7; the best D guess is TRBD1, with 6 bases matching. This specimen was peripheral blood, taken in a trial of Ad26.COV2.S vaccine versus placebo. The sequence derives from a person between 18 and 60 years old who received the Ad26.COV2.S COVID-19 vaccine or a placebo. In nucleotides, the sequence is TGTGCCAGCAGCAGGGGAACGGGCGAGCAGTACTTC. Translation gives CASSRGTGEQYF.